A single sample is the source of the 26 T cell receptor beta chains below, sequenced in a study of cytomegalovirus exposure and HLA in healthy donors. The PCR was carried out with 60 Vbeta primers and 13 Jbeta primers. Clones were sequenced by immunoSEQ multiplex PCR, and TCRdb holds only the in-frame ones, with some missing. The sample gives over 100,000 clones, 70% to 90% of which show up once; 1.5% is in the top ten. The specimen sequenced was PBMCs. Every receptor here comes from a man aged 35 to 55 in good health and CMV-seronegative.

This chain uses TRBV19 with TRBJ2-1; 7 bases are shared with TRBD2. This CDR3 region has 14 residues. V gave up 6 bases and J gave up 8 bases; unmatched junction bases: 10. Germline loops: CDR1 LNHDA, CDR2 SQIVND (reference sequence). CDR3: CASSGLEFGDEQFF. The DNA for the CDR3 is TGTGCCAGTAGCGGACTAGAGTTTGGGGATGAGCAGTTCTTC.

In this sample, this clone turned up a few times. The V and J genes are TRBV7-3 and TRBJ2-7; no definite D call. Trimming removed 0 bases at V and 9 bases at J, with 12 bases between. Germline V gene sequence: CDR1 SGHTA, CDR2 FQGTGA. CDR3 size: 13 residues. CDR3 residues: CASSLTGQDPQYF. The CDR3 DNA reads TGTGCCAGCAGCTTAACTGGGCAGGATCCGCAGTACTTC.

The chain is built from TRBV2 and TRBJ1-3, with 9 bases lining up with TRBD1. The CDR3 loop spans 17 amino acids. The V gene's germline CDR1 is SNHLY and CDR2 FYNNEI. V lost 3 bases, J lost 0 bases, and 6 bases stayed unmatched. CDR3 in amino acids: CASSDRDRVFSGNTIYF. CDR3 in DNA: TGTGCCAGCAGTGACCGGGACAGGGTTTTCTCTGGAAACACCATATATTTT. Drawing the rest from reference TRBV2 and TRBJ1-3, the complete variable domain is EPEVTQTPSHQVTQMGQEVILRCVPISNHLYFYWYRQILGQKVEFLVSFYNNEISEKSEIFDDQFSVERPDGSNFTLKIRSTKLEDSAMYFCASSDRDRVFSGNTIYFGEGSWLTVV.

The CDR3 DNA reads TGTGCCAGCACAGAGTTCGGACAGGGGGTCACTGAAGCTTTCTTT. Protein: CASTEFGQGVTEAFF. The chain employs TRBV7-9 and TRBJ1-1; 10 bases line up with TRBD1. V shed 7 bases, J shed 4 bases, and the junction held 9 bases outside the gene matches. Germline CDR1 and CDR2: SEHNR and FQNEAQ (reference sequence). The CDR3 runs 15 residues.

This clone appeared a single time. The rearrangement uses TRBV7-2 and TRBJ2-3; D might be TRBD2 (7 bases). From germline, CDR1 is SGHTA and CDR2 FQGNSA. Trimming removed 1 base at V and 2 bases at J, with 19 bases between. The CDR3 sequence is 18 residues long. CDR3 loop: CASSLVFRGGGHTDTQYF. The CDR3 DNA reads as TGTGCCAGCAGCTTAGTTTTCCGGGGCGGGGGCCACACAGATACGCAGTATTTT.

The gene calls are TRBV28 and TRBJ1-6; 10 bases agree with TRBD1. The CDR3 consists of 16 residues. The germline V gene has CDR1 MDHEN and CDR2 SYDVKM. After removal of 6 bases from V and 7 bases from J, the junction contained 9 bases not matched to a gene. For the CDR3, the DNA is TGTGCCAGCAGCTTCTTACCGGGACAGGGGAATTCACCCCTCCACTTT. It specifies CASSFLPGQGNSPLHF.

The chain has TRBV15 and TRBJ1-1, with no clear D. Trimming cost V 0 bases and J 11 bases, with 16 bases left between them. The CDR3 length is 14 residues. In germline, CDR1 is LNHNV, CDR2 YYDKDF (reference sequence). CDR3 bases: TGTGCCACCAGCAGAGATAGGACTGCCATTGAGGCTTTCTTT. This gives the protein CATSRDRTAIEAFF.

This rearrangement joins TRBV2 to TRBJ2-1; D unclear. CDR3 length equals 13 residues. V lost 8 bases, J lost 12 bases, and 20 bases lay in between. Germline-derived CDR1 and CDR2 are SNHLY and FYNNEI. CDR3 sequence: CASEFVPGFPQFF. The CDR3 DNA reads as TGTGCCAGCGAATTTGTCCCTGGCTTTCCGCAGTTCTTC.

The sample holds a few counts of this clone. The chain couples TRBV2 to TRBJ1-4; D is uncertain. Trimming removed 8 bases from V and 7 bases from J, with 20 bases in between. Germline CDR1 reads SNHLY; CDR2 reads FYNNEI. The CDR3 is 15 amino acids. The CDR3, as DNA: TGTGCCAGCCGCGCTAGGGCCAGGCGGGGTGAAAAACTGTTTTTT. Its protein is CASRARARRGEKLFF.

The J gene is TRBJ2-2, the V gene TRBV7-6, with TRBD2 identical over 9 bases. The CDR3 spans 18 residues. Germline V gene data show CDR1 as SGHVS and CDR2 as FNYEAQ. V lost 5 bases and J lost 1; bases outside the gene matches: 11. Here the CDR3 DNA reads TGTGCCAGCAGCCCCAGGGTAGCGGGGGAGCTGAACACCGGGGAGCTGTTTTTT. It yields the protein CASSPRVAGELNTGELFF.

This clone has only a few counts. The chain's CDR3 is CAWSKGWGGEQYF. DNA for the CDR3: TGTGCCTGGAGCAAAGGGTGGGGGGGCGAGCAGTACTTC. This rearrangement joins TRBV30 to TRBJ2-7; 7 bases align to TRBD2. V gave up 3 bases and J gave up 6 bases; unmatched junction bases: 8. Germline V CDR1 and CDR2: GTSNPN, SVGIG (reference sequence). This CDR3 has 13 amino acids. Complete variable domain (other parts from reference TRBV30 and TRBJ2-7): SQTIHQWPATLVQPVGSPLSLECTVEGTSNPNLYWYRQAAGRGLQLLFYSVGIGQISSEVPQNLSASRPQDRQFILSSKKLLLSDSGFYLCAWSKGWGGEQYFGPGTRLTVT.

The rearrangement uses TRBV5-4 and TRBJ2-1; 10 positions match TRBD2. V was pared by 2 bases and J by 8 bases, with 4 bases of the junction left unmatched. Germline assignment: CDR1 SGHNT and CDR2 YYREEE (reference sequence). The CDR3 loop spans 14 amino acids. CDR3 nucleotides: TGTGCCAGCAGCTTAGCGGGAGGGGCGTATGAGCAGTTCTTC. Its protein product is CASSLAGGAYEQFF.

V usage is TRBV29-1 and J usage is TRBJ2-5, with 11 bases identical to TRBD2. This CDR3 has 14 amino acids. Germline V gene lookup returns CDR1 SQVTM and CDR2 ANQGSEA. The ends lost 6 bases at V and 9 bases at J; junction bases unmatched: 12. The CDR3 bases are TGCAGCGTGGTGACTAGCGGGACCTATGGGGCCCAGTACTTC. This codes for CSVVTSGTYGAQYF.

This sequence joins TRBV18 and TRBJ1-3; 8 bases are shared with TRBD1. CDR3 length: 16 residues. Per the germline V gene, CDR1 is KGHSH and CDR2 is LQKENI. V lost 4 bases, J lost 2 bases, and 7 bases stayed unmatched. This CDR3 reads CASSQQMDRAGNTIYF. In DNA, the CDR3 is TGTGCCAGCTCACAGCAGATGGACAGGGCTGGAAACACCATATATTTT.

This chain connects TRBV5-1 to TRBJ1-1, with D tentatively TRBD1 (6 bases). The germline gives CDR1 SGHRS, CDR2 YFSETQ. The CDR3 sequence is 16 residues long. V was trimmed by 4 bases and J by 6 bases, leaving 22 bases between them. The CDR3 sequence is CASSPNSGGAGAEAFF. CDR3 sequence (DNA): TGCGCCAGCAGCCCCAACAGCGGGGGGGCCGGGGCTGAAGCTTTCTTT.

The chain uses TRBV7-2 and TRBJ2-1, with a possible D match to TRBD1 (6 bases). The CDR3 sequence is 17 residues long. CDR1 SGHTA and CDR2 FQGNSA come from the germline V gene. Trimming pared 5 bases from V and 0 bases from J, leaving 17 bases between. CDR3 loop: CASSPQGQLSSYNEQFF. CDR3 nucleotide sequence: TGTGCCAGCAGCCCCCAAGGACAGCTAAGCTCCTACAATGAGCAGTTCTTC.

The CDR3 sequence is CASSLVPVSNTGELFF. The CDR3 DNA follows: TGTGCCAGCAGCTTAGTTCCGGTCTCGAACACCGGGGAGCTGTTTTTT. V usage is TRBV7-3 and J usage is TRBJ2-2; D not resolved. The CDR3 extends over 16 amino acids. The germline V gene encodes CDR1 SGHTA and CDR2 FQGTGA. Trimming cost V 2 bases and J 0 bases, with 10 bases left between them. Filled out from reference TRBV7-3 and TRBJ2-2, the complete variable domain reads GAGVSQTPSNKVTEKGKYVELRCDPISGHTALYWYRQSLGQGPEFLIYFQGTGAADDSGLPNDRFFAVRPEGSVSTLKIQRTERGDSAVYLCASSLVPVSNTGELFFGEGSRLTVL.

The V call is TRBV27, the J call TRBJ2-1, with 13 bases that match TRBD2. V was clipped by 2 bases and J by 2 bases; unmatched bases: 9. Germline assignment: CDR1 MNHEY and CDR2 SMNVEV (reference sequence). This CDR3 comprises 19 residues. The CDR3, as DNA: TGTGCCAGCAGTTTAAGACTAGCGGGAGGTTTCCCAGCCTACAATGAGCAGTTCTTC. This sequence encodes CASSLRLAGGFPAYNEQFF.

V and J are TRBV28 and TRBJ1-2; possible D gene TRBD1, 6 bases. Germline assignment: CDR1 MDHEN and CDR2 SYDVKM. There are 12 residues in the CDR3. V lost 7 bases, J lost 9 bases, and 15 bases lay in between. CDR3 in DNA: TGTGCCAGCACCAAGACCGGGACAAGCTACACCTTC. It specifies CASTKTGTSYTF.

This chain connects TRBV9 to TRBJ2-2; D gene unclear. Germline V gene sequence: CDR1 SGDLS, CDR2 YYNGEE. The CDR3 totals 13 residues. The V end was cut by 0 bases, the J end by 5 bases, with 5 bases between. The CDR3 is CASSVVTTGELFF. DNA of the CDR3: TGTGCCAGCAGCGTAGTCACTACCGGGGAGCTGTTTTTT.

The J gene is TRBJ2-1, the V gene TRBV5-1, with D possibly being TRBD1 (6 bases). This CDR3 is built from 13 residues. Trimming stripped 4 bases from V and 9 bases from J, with 14 bases between. The germline V gene has CDR1 SGHRS and CDR2 YFSETQ. The CDR3 loop is CASSKIDRPEQFF. The CDR3 DNA sequence: TGCGCCAGCAGCAAAATCGACAGGCCTGAGCAGTTCTTC.

This rearrangement joins TRBV19 to TRBJ1-2, with no clear D. This CDR3 spans 16 amino acids. Germline CDR1 and CDR2: LNHDA and SQIVND (reference sequence). Deletions cut 0 bases from V and 4 bases from J, with 15 bases between. Here the CDR3 reads CASSIDRALSTYGYTF. The CDR3 coding sequence is TGTGCCAGTAGTATAGACCGAGCCCTATCAACCTATGGCTACACCTTC.

This clone was seen only a few times. This chain connects TRBV4-2 to TRBJ1-1; D may be TRBD1 (5 bases). V lost 2 bases and J 7 bases, leaving 11 bases between the germline ends. The CDR3 is 13 residues long. The germline V gene has CDR1 LGHNA and CDR2 YNFKEQ. The CDR3, as DNA: TGTGCCAGCAGCCAACAGGGTGGCCGTGAAGCTTTCTTT. Residues: CASSQQGGREAFF.

The rearrangement uses TRBV7-6 and TRBJ2-3; 9 bases align to TRBD2. The CDR3 is 14 amino acids. From germline, CDR1 is SGHVS and CDR2 FNYEAQ. J lost 4 bases, V lost 5 bases, and 4 bases had no gene match. CDR3 coding DNA: TGTGCCAGCAGCCCAGGGACTAGCCCAGATACGCAGTATTTT. Translated, it gives CASSPGTSPDTQYF.

This chain uses TRBV7-2 with TRBJ2-3, with 7 bases identical to TRBD2. This CDR3 has 16 amino acids. The germline V gene has CDR1 SGHTA and CDR2 FQGNSA. The V and J ends lost 6 bases and 0 bases, in that order; junction bases with no gene match: 9. The CDR3 DNA sequence: TGTGCCAGCAGGTACTCGGGAGCGGGAAGCACAGATACGCAGTATTTT. Translation: CASRYSGAGSTDTQYF.

The chain couples TRBV18 to TRBJ1-3, with TRBD1 identical over 8 bases. The CDR3 is made up of 17 amino acids. Germline V gene sequence: CDR1 KGHSH, CDR2 LQKENI. Trimming took 3 bases from V and 0 from J; bases not matched to a gene: 7. The CDR3, as DNA: TGTGCCAGCTCACCCCCGACAGGGGAAAGCTCTGGAAACACCATATATTTT. This codes for CASSPPTGESSGNTIYF.